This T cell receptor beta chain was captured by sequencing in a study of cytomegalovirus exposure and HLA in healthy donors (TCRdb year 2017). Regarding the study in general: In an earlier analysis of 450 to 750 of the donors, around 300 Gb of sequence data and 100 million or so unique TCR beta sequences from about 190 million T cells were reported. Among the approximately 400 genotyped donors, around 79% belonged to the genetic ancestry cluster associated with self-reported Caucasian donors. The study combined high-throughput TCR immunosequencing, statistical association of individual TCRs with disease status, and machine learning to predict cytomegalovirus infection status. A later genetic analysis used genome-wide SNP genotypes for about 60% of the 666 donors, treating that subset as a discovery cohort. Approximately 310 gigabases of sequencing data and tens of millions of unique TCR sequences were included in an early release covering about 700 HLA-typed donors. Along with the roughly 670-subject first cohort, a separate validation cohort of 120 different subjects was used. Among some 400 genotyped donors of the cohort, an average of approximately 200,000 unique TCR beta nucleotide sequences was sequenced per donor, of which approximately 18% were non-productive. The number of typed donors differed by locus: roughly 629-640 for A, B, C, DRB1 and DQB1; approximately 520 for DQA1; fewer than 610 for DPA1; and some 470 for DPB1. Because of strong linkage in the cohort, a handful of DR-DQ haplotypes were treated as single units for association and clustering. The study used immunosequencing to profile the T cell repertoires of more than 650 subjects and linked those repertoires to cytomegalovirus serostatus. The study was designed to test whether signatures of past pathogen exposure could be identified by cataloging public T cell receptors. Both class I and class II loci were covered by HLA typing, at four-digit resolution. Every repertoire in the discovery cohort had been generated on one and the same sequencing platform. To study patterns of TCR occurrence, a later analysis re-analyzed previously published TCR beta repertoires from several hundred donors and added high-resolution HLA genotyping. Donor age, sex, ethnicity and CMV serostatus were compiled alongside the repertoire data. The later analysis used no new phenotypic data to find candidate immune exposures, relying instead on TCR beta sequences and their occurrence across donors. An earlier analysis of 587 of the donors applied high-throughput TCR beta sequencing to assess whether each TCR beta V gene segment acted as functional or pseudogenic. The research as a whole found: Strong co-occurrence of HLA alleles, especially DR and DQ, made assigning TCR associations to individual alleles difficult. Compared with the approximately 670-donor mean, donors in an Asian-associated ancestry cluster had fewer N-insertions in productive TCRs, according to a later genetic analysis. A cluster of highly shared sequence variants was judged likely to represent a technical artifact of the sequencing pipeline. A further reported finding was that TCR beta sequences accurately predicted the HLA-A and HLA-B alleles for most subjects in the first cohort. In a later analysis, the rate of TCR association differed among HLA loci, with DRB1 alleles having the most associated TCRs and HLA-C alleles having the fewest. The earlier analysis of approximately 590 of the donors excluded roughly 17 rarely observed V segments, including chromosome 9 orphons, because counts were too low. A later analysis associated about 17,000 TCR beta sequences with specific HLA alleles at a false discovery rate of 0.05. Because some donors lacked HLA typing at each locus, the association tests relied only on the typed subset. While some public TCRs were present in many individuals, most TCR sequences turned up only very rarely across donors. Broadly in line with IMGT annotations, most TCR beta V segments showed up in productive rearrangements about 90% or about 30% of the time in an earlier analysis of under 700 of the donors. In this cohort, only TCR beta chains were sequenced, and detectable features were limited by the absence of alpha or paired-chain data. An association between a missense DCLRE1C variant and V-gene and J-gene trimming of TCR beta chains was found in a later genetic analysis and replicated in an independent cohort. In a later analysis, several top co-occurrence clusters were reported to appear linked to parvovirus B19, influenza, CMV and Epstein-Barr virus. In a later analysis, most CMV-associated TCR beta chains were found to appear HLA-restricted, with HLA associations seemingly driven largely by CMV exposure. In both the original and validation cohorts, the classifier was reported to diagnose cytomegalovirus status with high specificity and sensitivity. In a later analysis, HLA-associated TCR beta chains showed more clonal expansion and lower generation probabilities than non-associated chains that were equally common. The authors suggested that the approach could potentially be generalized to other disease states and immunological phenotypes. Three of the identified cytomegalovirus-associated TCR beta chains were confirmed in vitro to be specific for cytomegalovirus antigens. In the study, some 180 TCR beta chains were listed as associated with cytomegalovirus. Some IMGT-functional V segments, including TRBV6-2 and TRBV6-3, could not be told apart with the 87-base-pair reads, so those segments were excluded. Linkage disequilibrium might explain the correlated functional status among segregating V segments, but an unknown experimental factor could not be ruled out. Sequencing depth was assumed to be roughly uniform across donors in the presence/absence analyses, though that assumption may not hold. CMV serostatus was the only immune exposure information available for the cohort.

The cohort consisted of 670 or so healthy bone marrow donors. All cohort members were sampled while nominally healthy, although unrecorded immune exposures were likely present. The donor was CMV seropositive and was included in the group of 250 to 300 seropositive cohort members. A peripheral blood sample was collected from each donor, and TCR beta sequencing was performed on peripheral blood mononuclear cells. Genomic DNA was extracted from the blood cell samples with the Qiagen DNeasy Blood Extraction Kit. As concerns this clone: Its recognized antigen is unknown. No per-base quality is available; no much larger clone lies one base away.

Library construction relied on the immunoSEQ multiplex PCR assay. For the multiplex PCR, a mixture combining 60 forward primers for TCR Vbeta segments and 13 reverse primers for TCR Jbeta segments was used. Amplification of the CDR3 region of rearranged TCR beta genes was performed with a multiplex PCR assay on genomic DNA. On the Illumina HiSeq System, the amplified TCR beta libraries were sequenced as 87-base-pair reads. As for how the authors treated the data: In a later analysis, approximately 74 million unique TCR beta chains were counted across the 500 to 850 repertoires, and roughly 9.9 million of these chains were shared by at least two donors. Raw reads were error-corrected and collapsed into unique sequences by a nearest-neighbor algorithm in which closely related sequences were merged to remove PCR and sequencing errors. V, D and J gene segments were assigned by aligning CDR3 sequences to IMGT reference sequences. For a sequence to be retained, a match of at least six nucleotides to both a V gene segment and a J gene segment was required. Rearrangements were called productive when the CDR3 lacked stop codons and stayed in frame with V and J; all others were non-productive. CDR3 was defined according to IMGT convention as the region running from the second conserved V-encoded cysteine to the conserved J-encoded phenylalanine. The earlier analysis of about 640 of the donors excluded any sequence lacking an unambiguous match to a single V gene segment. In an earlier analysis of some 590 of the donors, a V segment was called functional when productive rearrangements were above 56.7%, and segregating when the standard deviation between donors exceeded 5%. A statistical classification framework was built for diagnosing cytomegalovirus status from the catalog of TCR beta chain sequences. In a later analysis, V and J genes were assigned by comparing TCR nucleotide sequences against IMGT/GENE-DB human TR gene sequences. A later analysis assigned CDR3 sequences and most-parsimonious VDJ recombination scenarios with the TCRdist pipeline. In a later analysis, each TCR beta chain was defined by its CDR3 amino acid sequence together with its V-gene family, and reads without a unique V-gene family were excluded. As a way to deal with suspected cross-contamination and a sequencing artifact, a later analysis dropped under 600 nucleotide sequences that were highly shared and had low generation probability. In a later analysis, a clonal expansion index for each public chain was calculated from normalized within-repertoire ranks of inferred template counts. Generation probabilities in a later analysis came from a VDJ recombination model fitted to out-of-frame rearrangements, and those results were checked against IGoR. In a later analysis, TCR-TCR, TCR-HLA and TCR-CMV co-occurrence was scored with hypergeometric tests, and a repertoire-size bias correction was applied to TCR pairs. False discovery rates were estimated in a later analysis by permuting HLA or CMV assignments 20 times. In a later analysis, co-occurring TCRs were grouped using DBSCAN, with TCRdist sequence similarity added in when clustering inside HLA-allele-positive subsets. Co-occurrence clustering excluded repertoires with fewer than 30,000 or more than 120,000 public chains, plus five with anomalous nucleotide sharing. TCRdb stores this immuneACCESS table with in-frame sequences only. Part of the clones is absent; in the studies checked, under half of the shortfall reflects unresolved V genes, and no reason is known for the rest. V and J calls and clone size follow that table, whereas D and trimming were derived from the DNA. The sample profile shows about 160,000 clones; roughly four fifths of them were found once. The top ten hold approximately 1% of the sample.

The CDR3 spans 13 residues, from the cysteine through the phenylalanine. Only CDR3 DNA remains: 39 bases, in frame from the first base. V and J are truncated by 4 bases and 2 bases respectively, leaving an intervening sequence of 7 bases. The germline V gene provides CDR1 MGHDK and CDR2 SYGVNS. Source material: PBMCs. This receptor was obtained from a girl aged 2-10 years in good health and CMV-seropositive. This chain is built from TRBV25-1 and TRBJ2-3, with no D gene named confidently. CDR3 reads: CASSAEYTDTQYF. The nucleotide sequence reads TGTGCCAGCAGTGCAGAATACACAGATACGCAGTATTTT. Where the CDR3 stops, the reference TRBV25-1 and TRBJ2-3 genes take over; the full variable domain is EADIYQTPRYLVIGTGKKITLECSQTMGHDKMYWYQQDPGMELHLIHYSYGVNSTEKGDLSSESTVSRIRTEHFPLTLESARPSHTSQYLCASSAEYTDTQYFGPGTRLTVL.